A selection of T cell receptor beta chains follows, all from one sample in a study of blood T cell repertoires in COVID-19. Clones were read by immunoSEQ multiplex PCR, and TCRdb kept only the in-frame ones, dropping some. Among about 200,000 clones listed, around 86% were seen once. The sequencing sample was made of peripheral blood. The receptor source for this set is a human donor in a cohort sampled during active COVID-19. Each CDR3 is given with its conserved first and last residue. The D gene is left open where the match is weak. The size entry is marked missing in some rows and otherwise reads once, few, many or a size class.

TRBJ1-1 TRBV5-4 NA 12 NA TGTGCCAGCAGCTTGAGGGAGACTGAAGCTTTCTTT CASSLRETEAFF
TRBJ1-4 TRBV9 NA 14 NA TGTGCCAGCAGCGTACTGGACAAGCCCGAAAAACTGTTTTTT CASSVLDKPEKLFF
TRBJ2-1 TRBV5-1 NA 14 TRBD1 TGCGCCAGCAGCTTGGCCCTCTCAGGGGGAGAGCAGTTCTTC CASSLALSGGEQFF
TRBJ2-7 TRBV10-3 few 11 NA TGTGCCATCAGTGGGCGGGACGAGCAGTACTTC CAISGRDEQYF
TRBJ2-7 TRBV12-3/TRBV12-4 NA 12 NA TGTGCCAGCAGTGGGGCAGCCTACGAGCAGTACTTC CASSGAAYEQYF
TRBJ2-1 TRBV28 NA 11 NA TGTGCCAGCGTGCGCTACAATGAGCAGTTCTTC CASVRYNEQFF
TRBJ2-7 TRBV7-9 NA 16 TRBD2 TGTGCCAGCAGCCCCCCAGCGGGGACCCTCTCCTACGAGCAGTACTTC CASSPPAGTLSYEQYF
TRBJ2-7 TRBV5-8 NA 15 TRBD2 TGTGCCAGCAGCCCCGTGGTAGCGGGGGCCTACGAGCAGTACTTC CASSPVVAGAYEQYF
TRBJ1-3 TRBV3-1/TRBV3-2 NA 16 TRBD1 TGTGCCAGCAGCCCCCCGTCAGGGGGCACTGGAAACACCATATATTTT CASSPPSGGTGNTIYF
TRBJ2-7 TRBV7-2 NA 16 NA TGTGCCAGCAGCCCATACAGAGGGGGGGCCGCTTACGAGCAGTACTTC CASSPYRGGAAYEQYF
TRBJ2-7 TRBV6-1 NA 13 NA TGTGCCAGCAGTGAATGGGACACCTACGAGCAGTACTTC CASSEWDTYEQYF